This entry lists 15 T cell receptor beta chains sequenced from one sample in a study of blood T cell repertoires in COVID-19. The table came from immunoSEQ multiplex PCR; TCRdb's copy has only in-frame clones and leaves some out. This sample has 110,000 or so clones, with about 85% found just once. Sequenced: peripheral blood. All receptors derive from a man in his fifties with acute or convalescent COVID-19.

V gene TRBV7-3 combines with J gene TRBJ2-3, with a possible D match to TRBD2 (6 bases). CDR1 and CDR2 (germline): SGHTA, FQGTGA. This CDR3 has 18 residues. Trimming stripped 1 base from V and 2 bases from J, with 19 bases between. This CDR3 reads CASSLNAGPYIDTDTQYF. The DNA of the CDR3 is TGTGCCAGCAGCTTAAATGCGGGACCCTACATTGACACAGATACGCAGTATTTT.

This chain uses TRBV11-2 with TRBJ2-7; no clear D. Trimming removed 8 bases from V and 10 bases from J, with 12 bases in between. CDR3 length: 10 residues. Germline V CDR1 and CDR2: SGHAT, FQNNGV. The CDR3 coding sequence is TGTGCCAGCGCGCTCGACACCCAGTACTTC. Amino acids: CASALDTQYF. Full variable domain (missing parts from reference TRBV11-2 and TRBJ2-7): EAGVAQSPRYKIIEKRQSVAFWCNPISGHATLYWYQQILGQGPKLLIQFQNNGVVDDSQLPKDRFSAERLKGVDSTLKIQPAKLEDSAVYLCASALDTQYFGPGTRLTVT.

The chain couples TRBV6-5 to TRBJ1-6, with no clear D. The germline gives CDR1 MNHEY, CDR2 SVGAGI. The V gene lost 8 bases and the J gene lost 3 bases, with 8 bases spanning the gap. This CDR3 is built from 13 residues. The CDR3 DNA reads as TGTGCCAGCCGGGGATACTATAATTCACCCCTCCACTTT. This gives the protein CASRGYYNSPLHF.

This clone has just a few counts. The chain uses TRBV19 and TRBJ1-2; 9 bases match TRBD1. Germline V lookup: CDR1 LNHDA, CDR2 SQIVND (reference sequence). V shed 7 bases, J shed 2 bases, and the junction held 5 bases outside the gene matches. The CDR3 is 14 amino acids. CDR3 DNA: TGTGCCAGTATAAGGACAGGGGCCAACTATGGCTACACCTTC. Its protein product is CASIRTGANYGYTF.

This clone showed up just once. This chain uses TRBV4-1 with TRBJ1-5, with TRBD1 identical over 7 bases. V shed 5 bases and J 0 bases; nucleotides not matched to a gene: 4. This CDR3 has 15 residues. Germline CDR1 reads MGHRA; CDR2 reads YSYEKL. DNA for the CDR3: TGCGCCAGCAGCATAGGGACAGCTAGCAATCAGCCCCAGCATTTT. It encodes CASSIGTASNQPQHF.

The V call is TRBV7-8, the J call TRBJ2-7, with TRBD2 identical over 11 bases. Germline assignment: CDR1 SGHVS and CDR2 FQNEAQ. The CDR3 runs to 16 residues. Unmatched junction bases numbered 10, after V lost 5 bases and J lost 4 bases. Here the CDR3 reads CASSRAGTSGSYEQYF. CDR3 nucleotide sequence: TGTGCCAGCAGCCGCGCTGGGACTAGCGGCTCTTACGAGCAGTACTTC.

At least ten counts were recorded for this clone. The chain couples TRBV13 to TRBJ1-2, with D possibly TRBD1 on 6 matching bases. This CDR3 spans 16 amino acids. Trimming took off 5 bases at V and 4 bases at J, with 20 bases between the two ends. The germline gives CDR1 PRHDT, CDR2 FYEKMQ (reference sequence). CDR3 region: CASSRHDRRFIYGYTF. CDR3 nucleotides: TGTGCCAGCAGCAGACACGACAGGAGGTTTATCTATGGCTACACCTTC.

The rearrangement uses TRBV6-5 and TRBJ2-2; 11 nucleotides align to TRBD1. Germline CDR1 reads MNHEY; CDR2 reads SVGAGI. This CDR3 comprises 15 residues. J was trimmed by 5 bases and V by 5 bases; bases with no gene match: 4. CDR3 region: CASSRTGGLTGELFF. In DNA, the CDR3 is TGTGCCAGCAGTAGGACAGGGGGCCTGACCGGGGAGCTGTTTTTT.

Notes on this clone: The identical CDR3 is also encoded by other nucleotide sequences in the sample. The V and J genes are TRBV5-1 and TRBJ1-1; TRBD1 agrees at 7 bases. V lost 0 bases to trimming and J lost 2 bases; unmatched junction nucleotides: 4. The length of the CDR3 is 15 residues. Germline CDR1 and CDR2: SGHRS and YFSETQ. Here the CDR3 reads CASSLGPGGNTEAFF. CDR3 DNA: TGCGCCAGCAGCTTGGGTCCAGGGGGTAACACTGAAGCTTTCTTT.

This clone was seen once. This chain uses TRBV6-5 with TRBJ2-5; D may be TRBD2 (5 bases). Germline assignment: CDR1 MNHEY and CDR2 SVGAGI. CDR3 size: 15 residues. V was shortened by 6 bases and J by 5 bases, with 19 bases between the two germline ends. This CDR3 reads CASSPGINDEETQYF. The CDR3 coding sequence is TGTGCCAGCAGCCCCGGGATAAATGATGAGGAGACCCAGTACTTC.

The chain carries TRBV7-3 and TRBJ2-5; 8 nucleotides align to TRBD2. V lost 5 bases and J lost 5; bases outside the gene matches: 10. The germline gives CDR1 SGHTA, CDR2 FQGTGA. CDR3 length equals 15 residues. The CDR3: CASSPIAGTQETQYF. The CDR3, as DNA: TGTGCCAGCAGCCCGATAGCGGGGACGCAGGAGACCCAGTACTTC.

The rearrangement joins TRBV4-1 to TRBJ1-5; the D gene is possibly TRBD1 (5 bases). The CDR3 runs 14 residues. Trimming took off 0 bases at V and 5 bases at J, with 8 bases between the two ends. Germline V lookup: CDR1 MGHRA, CDR2 YSYEKL. The CDR3 is CASSQETGDQPQHF. As DNA, the CDR3 is TGCGCCAGCAGCCAAGAGACGGGGGATCAGCCCCAGCATTTT.

This clone was seen a single time. The chain has TRBV3-1 (or the pseudogene TRBV3-2) and TRBJ1-2, with D unclear. V was cut by 2 bases and J by 6 bases, with 13 bases left in between. Germline lookup yields CDR1 LGHDT and CDR2 YNNKEL (reference sequence). This CDR3 spans 14 amino acids. CDR3 amino acids: CASSQIRGQHGYTF. The CDR3 nucleotides read TGTGCCAGCAGCCAAATTCGTGGGCAGCATGGCTACACCTTC.

In DNA form, the CDR3 reads TGTGCTAGTGGACAACGACAGGGGAGCTTGAACACTGAAGCTTTCTTT. Its translation: CASGQRQGSLNTEAFF. J is TRBJ1-1 and V is TRBV12-5; 8 nucleotides align to TRBD1. This CDR3 region has 16 residues. Looked up from germline, CDR1 is LGHNT and CDR2 is FRNRAP. V was clipped by 6 bases and J by 0 bases; unmatched bases: 9.

V and J are TRBV4-1 and TRBJ1-1; TRBD1 aligns across 8 bases. V dropped 4 bases and J dropped 0; count of bases not matched to a gene: 4. The CDR3 length is 15 residues. CDR1 and CDR2 (germline): MGHRA, YSYEKL. The CDR3 DNA reads as TGCGCCAGCAGCCCCTCGACAGGGGTGAACACTGAAGCTTTCTTT. It is translated as CASSPSTGVNTEAFF.